The 30 T cell receptor beta chains reported below all come from one sample, sequenced in a study of shared clonotypes between healthy human individuals. Profiled with immunoSEQ multiplex PCR; TCRdb holds only in-frame clones, not every one. The data hold about 490,000 clones, with around 73% observed a single time. Sequences were obtained from PBMCs. The source is a woman in her forties in good health. Some clones in this sample may be carry-over from other donors' samples.

J is TRBJ2-7 and V is TRBV28; unclear D gene. There are 12 residues in the CDR3. The V and J ends lost 6 bases and 4 bases respectively, with 10 bases between them. Germline V gives CDR1 MDHEN, CDR2 SYDVKM. This CDR3 is CASSPVEYEQYF. The CDR3 coding sequence is TGTGCCAGCAGCCCGGTAGAGTACGAGCAGTACTTC.

The gene calls are TRBV28 and TRBJ2-1, with TRBD1 identical over 7 bases. V lost 3 bases and J lost 8; bases outside the gene matches: 10. The germline gives CDR1 MDHEN, CDR2 SYDVKM. CDR3 length equals 15 residues. Written as DNA, the CDR3 is TGTGCCAGCAGTTTTGTCCGGACAGGTTCGGATGAGCAGTTCTTC. Translation: CASSFVRTGSDEQFF.

The CDR3 region is CASSLGIATDTQYF. The CDR3 nucleotides are TGTGCCAGCAGCTTAGGGATCGCGACAGATACGCAGTATTTT. The chain links TRBV7-9 to TRBJ2-3; D is uncertain. V lost 1 base and J lost 3, with 8 bases in between. Germline CDR1 and CDR2: SEHNR and FQNEAQ (reference sequence). The CDR3 totals 14 residues.

The chain links TRBV7-3 to TRBJ2-5, with D hard to call. Trimming shortened V by 5 bases and J by 6 bases, and 13 bases separated the two germline ends. CDR1 is SGHTA, CDR2 FQGTGA, per germline. There are 13 residues in the CDR3. DNA of the CDR3: TGTGCCAGCAGCATGGAGCAAAGCAAGACCCAGTACTTC. Translation: CASSMEQSKTQYF.

This chain links TRBV19 with TRBJ2-7; 13 nucleotides align to TRBD2. The CDR3 length is 15 residues. J was trimmed by 5 bases and V by 5 bases; bases with no gene match: 6. Germline V gene lookup returns CDR1 LNHDA and CDR2 SQIVND (reference sequence). The CDR3 DNA follows: TGTGCCAGTAGTGGACTAGCGGGAGAAGGGGACGAGCAGTACTTC. Protein: CASSGLAGEGDEQYF.

This clone was recorded once. V and J are TRBV6-6 and TRBJ1-1, with D possibly TRBD1 on 5 matching bases. The CDR3 extends over 13 amino acids. Per the germline V gene, CDR1 is MNHNY and CDR2 is SVGAGI (reference sequence). Trimming took 4 bases from V and 5 from J, leaving 11 bases between them. The CDR3, as DNA: TGTGCCAGCAGTTTCCTCAGGGAGACTGAAGCTTTCTTT. This translates into CASSFLRETEAFF.

DNA for the CDR3: TGTGCCAGTAGTATCTTTGGGGCCAGTCGGGCCCAGCATTTT. This sequence encodes CASSIFGASRAQHF. The gene calls are TRBV19 and TRBJ1-5; weak D call: TRBD1 (5 bases). V lost 3 bases and J 11 bases, leaving 17 bases between the germline ends. Germline values: CDR1 LNHDA, CDR2 SQIVND (reference sequence). The CDR3 sequence is 14 residues long. The variable domain in full, with the rest retrieved from reference TRBV19 and TRBJ1-5, is DGGITQSPKYLFRKEGQNVTLSCEQNLNHDAMYWYRQDPGQGLRLIYYSQIVNDFQKGDIAEGYSVSREKKESFPLTVTSAQKNPTAFYLCASSIFGASRAQHFGDGTRLSIL.

The chain couples TRBV5-1 to TRBJ2-5, with a possible D match to TRBD2 (6 bases). The CDR3 contains 12 residues. Trimming removed 5 bases from V and 5 bases from J, with 10 bases in between. Germline V CDR1 and CDR2: SGHRS, YFSETQ. CDR3 nucleotide sequence: TGCGCCAGCAGAGTGGCGGGGGAGACCCAGTACTTC. It is translated as CASRVAGETQYF.

There are a few counts of this clone. The chain couples TRBV9 to TRBJ1-1; D is unclear. V lost 4 bases and J 1 base, leaving 14 bases between the germline ends. CDR3 length: 15 residues. CDR1 and CDR2 from the germline V gene are SGDLS and YYNGEE. This CDR3 is CASSPNPGTNTEAFF. CDR3 coding DNA: TGTGCCAGCAGCCCCAACCCGGGCACGAACACTGAAGCTTTCTTT. Variable domain in full (rest from reference TRBV9 and TRBJ1-1): DSGVTQTPKHLITATGQRVTLRCSPRSGDLSVYWYQQSLDQGLQFLIQYYNGEERAKGNILERFSAQQFPDLHSELNLSSLELGDSALYFCASSPNPGTNTEAFFGQGTRLTVV.

The rearrangement links TRBV6-4 to TRBJ2-1; no clear D gene. V lost 0 bases and J lost 7, with 10 bases in between. Germline CDR1 is MRHNA and CDR2 is SNTAGT. The CDR3 has 14 amino acids. The CDR3 nucleotides read TGTGCCAGCAGTGACTCGAGTGGAAGAAATGAGCAGTTCTTC. Its translation is CASSDSSGRNEQFF.

V and J are TRBV27 and TRBJ2-1; D gene ambiguous. Germline V lookup: CDR1 MNHEY, CDR2 SMNVEV (reference sequence). The ends were cut back, 6 bases at V and 8 bases at J, with 8 bases in the middle. The CDR3 is made up of 11 amino acids. CDR3 sequence: CASSHGHEQFF. CDR3 nucleotides: TGTGCCAGCAGCCATGGGCATGAGCAGTTCTTC.

This clone was seen at least ten times. The J gene is TRBJ1-2, the V gene TRBV29-1; a weak D match, TRBD1 (6 bases). Trimming took 5 bases from V and 0 from J, leaving 19 bases between them. The CDR3 extends over 16 amino acids. Germline lookup yields CDR1 SQVTM and CDR2 ANQGSEA. DNA for the CDR3: TGCAGCGTTCGTGAAACAGGGAAAGGAGCTAACTATGGCTACACCTTC. This sequence encodes CSVRETGKGANYGYTF.

In regard to this clone: In the same sample, other DNA sequences code for this CDR3. The chain recombines TRBV15 with TRBJ1-3; no clear D. Per the germline V gene, CDR1 is LNHNV and CDR2 is YYDKDF (reference sequence). The ends were cut back, 0 bases at V and 1 base at J, with 7 bases in the middle. This CDR3 has 15 amino acids. CDR3 protein: CATSRDGGSGNTIYF. In DNA, the CDR3 is TGTGCCACCAGCAGAGATGGAGGGTCTGGAAACACCATATATTTT.

The CDR3 protein is CSVERGNEQYF. The CDR3 bases are TGCAGCGTTGAGCGGGGGAACGAGCAGTACTTC. The J gene is TRBJ2-7, the V gene TRBV29-1; TRBD2 aligns across 7 bases. The germline V gene encodes CDR1 SQVTM and CDR2 ANQGSEA. Trimming at V came to 3 bases and at J to 5 bases, leaving 1 base not matched to a gene. The CDR3 runs to 11 residues.

The chain links TRBV5-4 to TRBJ2-2; D is perhaps TRBD1 or TRBD2 (6 bases each). Germline V gene lookup returns CDR1 SGHNT and CDR2 YYREEE (reference sequence). Trimming cost V 4 bases and J 5 bases, with 12 bases left between them. This CDR3 region has 14 residues. This chain's CDR3 is CASSPWRGTGELFF. For the CDR3, the DNA is TGTGCCAGCAGCCCTTGGAGGGGGACCGGGGAGCTGTTTTTT.

This clone was seen a few times. This chain connects TRBV5-1 to TRBJ2-5, with D unclear. This CDR3 comprises 12 residues. Deletions cut 2 bases from V and 0 bases from J, with 2 bases between. In germline, CDR1 is SGHRS, CDR2 YFSETQ. CDR3: CASSFDQETQYF. As DNA, the CDR3 is TGCGCCAGCAGCTTTGACCAAGAGACCCAGTACTTC.

The V and J genes are TRBV6-5 and TRBJ1-1, with D maybe TRBD1 (5 bases). Germline V CDR1 and CDR2: MNHEY, SVGAGI. Between the trimmed V and J ends, which lost 7 bases and 1 base, there was a span of 13 bases. The CDR3 runs 14 residues. CDR3 sequence: CASTPPGQNTEAFF. The CDR3 DNA sequence: TGTGCCAGCACCCCCCCCGGACAGAACACTGAAGCTTTCTTT.

CDR3 region: CASSSDSSLDSGNTIYF. The CDR3 DNA follows: TGTGCCAGCAGCTCGGACAGTTCCTTAGACTCTGGAAACACCATATATTTT. V and J are TRBV7-2 and TRBJ1-3; maybe TRBD1 (6 bases). Trimming took 4 bases from V and 0 from J, leaving 16 bases between them. The CDR3 loop spans 17 amino acids. Germline CDR1 reads SGHTA; CDR2 reads FQGNSA.

The CDR3: CASSEIAGTADGYTF. In nucleotides, the CDR3 is TGTGCCAGCAGTGAAATAGCCGGGACAGCCGATGGCTACACCTTC. The chain couples TRBV6-1 to TRBJ1-2; 7 bases are shared with TRBD1. This CDR3 is 15 amino acids long. Germline assignment: CDR1 MNHNS and CDR2 SASEGT. After removal of 2 bases from V and 6 bases from J, the junction contained 9 bases not matched to a gene.

Remarks on this clone: The junction and the germline gene differ at one end; a read error may be behind it. Other DNA sequences in this sample translate to the same CDR3. This rearrangement joins TRBV15 to TRBJ2-2; 7 bases match TRBD2. In germline, CDR1 is LNHNV, CDR2 YYDKDF (reference sequence). The CDR3 is made up of 16 amino acids. CDR3 DNA sequence: TGTGCCACCTCGGGAGGACTACCAGCGGCGGGCGGGGAACTGTTTTTT. Protein sequence: CATSGGLPAAGGELFF.

V is TRBV19 and J is TRBJ2-7; D unresolved. This CDR3 is 13 amino acids long. Between the trimmed V and J ends, which lost 5 bases and 3 bases, there was a span of 11 bases. Germline loops: CDR1 LNHDA, CDR2 SQIVND (reference sequence). The CDR3 loop is CASSAAYSYEQYF. CDR3 in DNA: TGTGCCAGTAGTGCCGCGTACAGCTACGAGCAGTACTTC.

The genes are TRBV11-2 and TRBJ2-7; 9 bases match TRBD2. Germline CDR1 and CDR2: SGHAT and FQNNGV. The CDR3 covers 15 residues. The V and J ends lost 5 bases and 2 bases, in that order; junction bases with no gene match: 7. The CDR3 sequence: CASSTLAGHAYEQYF. As DNA, the CDR3 is TGTGCCAGCAGCACACTAGCGGGCCACGCCTACGAGCAGTACTTC.

V gene TRBV14 combines with J gene TRBJ2-7; tentative D call: TRBD2 (5 bases). From germline, CDR1 is SGHDN and CDR2 FVKESK. V was pared by 0 bases and J by 2 bases, with 17 bases between. The CDR3 has 17 amino acids. CDR3 sequence (DNA): TGTGCCAGCAGCCAAGAACCGGCGAGGGCGCTTGCCTACGAGCAGTACTTC. Amino acid sequence: CASSQEPARALAYEQYF.

The rearrangement joins TRBV29-1 to TRBJ2-5; 7 bases align to TRBD2. The ends lost 4 bases at V and 1 base at J; junction bases unmatched: 9. The CDR3 totals 15 residues. From germline, CDR1 is SQVTM and CDR2 ANQGSEA. As DNA, the CDR3 is TGCAGCGTTGGACGAACGGGAGGTATCCAAGAGACCCAGTACTTC. It encodes CSVGRTGGIQETQYF.

About this clone itself: A much larger clone is a single base away; this may be a read error. This chain connects TRBV15 to TRBJ2-6, with D maybe TRBD2 (5 bases). The germline CDR1 and CDR2 sequences are LNHNV and YYDKDF (reference sequence). CDR3 length: 17 residues. CDR3 region: CAASRDRRAYGANVLTF. The CDR3 DNA sequence: TGTGCCGCCAGCAGAGATCGGCGGGCTTATGGGGCCAACGTCCTGACTTTC. The variable domain in full, completed from reference TRBV15 and TRBJ2-6, reads DAMVIQNPRYQVTQFGKPVTLSCSQTLNHNVMYWYQQKSSQAPKLLFHYYDKDFNNEADTPDNFQSRRPNTSFCFLDIRSPGLGDTAMYLCAASRDRRAYGANVLTFGAGSRLTVL.

In regard to this clone: Possible read error: a much larger clone is one base away. The chain has TRBV7-3 and TRBJ2-6; D call uncertain. The CDR3 is 12 residues long. With 8 bases removed from V and 0 bases from J, the gap between germline ends came to 2 bases. The V gene's germline CDR1 is SGHTA and CDR2 FQGTGA. CDR3 sequence (DNA): TGTGCCAGCTCCTCTGGGGCCAACGTCCTGACTTTC. This gives the protein CASSSGANVLTF.

The chain carries TRBV27 and TRBJ2-7, with TRBD2 identical over 10 bases. The CDR3 is 14 residues long. The germline V gene has CDR1 MNHEY and CDR2 SMNVEV (reference sequence). With V trimmed by 6 bases and J by 2 bases, 4 bases remained unmatched. CDR3 loop: CASSHGTSAYEQYF. The CDR3 region has the DNA TGTGCCAGCAGCCATGGGACTAGCGCCTACGAGCAGTACTTC.

This chain joins TRBV11-3 and TRBJ2-3; maybe TRBD2 (7 bases). The V gene lost 1 base and the J gene lost 4 bases, with 18 bases spanning the gap. Per germline, CDR1 SGHNT and CDR2 YENEEA. The CDR3 loop spans 17 amino acids. CDR3 nucleotide sequence: TGTGCCAGCAGCTTAGGTACCTCAGGGGAGGGAGCAGATACGCAGTATTTT. It is translated as CASSLGTSGEGADTQYF.

The rearrangement uses TRBV18 and TRBJ2-1; 7 positions match TRBD2. J lost 5 bases, V lost 3 bases, and 7 bases had no gene match. Germline V gives CDR1 KGHSH, CDR2 LQKENI. The CDR3 sequence is 15 residues long. CDR3 coding DNA: TGTGCCAGCTCACCGGGACTAAGCGCACACAATGAGCAGTTCTTC. Protein sequence: CASSPGLSAHNEQFF. The complete variable domain, with remaining parts taken from reference TRBV18 and TRBJ2-1, reads NAGVMQNPRHLVRRRGQEARLRCSPMKGHSHVYWYRQLPEEGLKFMVYLQKENIIDESGMPKERFSAEFPKEGPSILRIQQVVRGDSAAYFCASSPGLSAHNEQFFGPGTRLTVL.

The chain recombines TRBV4-1 with TRBJ1-1; a weak D match, TRBD1 (5 bases). CDR1 is MGHRA, CDR2 YSYEKL, per germline. CDR3 length equals 16 residues. Trimming stripped 3 bases from V and 4 bases from J, with 18 bases between. The CDR3 DNA reads TGCGCCAGCAGCCATGGGCGGACACATAAGGGCACTGAAGCTTTCTTT. Translation gives CASSHGRTHKGTEAFF.